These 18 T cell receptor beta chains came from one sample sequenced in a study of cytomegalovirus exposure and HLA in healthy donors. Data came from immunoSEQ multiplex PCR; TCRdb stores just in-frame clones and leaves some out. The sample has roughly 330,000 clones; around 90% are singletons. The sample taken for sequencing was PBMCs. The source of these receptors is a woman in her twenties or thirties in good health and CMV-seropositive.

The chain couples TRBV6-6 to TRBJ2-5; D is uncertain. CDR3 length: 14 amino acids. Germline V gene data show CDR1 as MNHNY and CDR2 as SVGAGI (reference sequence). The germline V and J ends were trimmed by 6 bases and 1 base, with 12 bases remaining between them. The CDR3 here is CASRSTGPQETQYF. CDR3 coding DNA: TGTGCCAGCAGATCGACGGGCCCCCAAGAGACCCAGTACTTC.

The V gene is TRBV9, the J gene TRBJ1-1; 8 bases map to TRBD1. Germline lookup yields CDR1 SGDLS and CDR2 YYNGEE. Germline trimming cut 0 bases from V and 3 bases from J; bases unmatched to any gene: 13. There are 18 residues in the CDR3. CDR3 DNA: TGTGCCAGCAGCGTAGCGGTAAAGGGGACAGGTGGGTACACTGAAGCTTTCTTT. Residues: CASSVAVKGTGGYTEAFF.

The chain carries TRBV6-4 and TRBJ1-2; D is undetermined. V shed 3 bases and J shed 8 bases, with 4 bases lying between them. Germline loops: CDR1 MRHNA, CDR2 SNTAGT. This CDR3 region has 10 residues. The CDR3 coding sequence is TGTGCCAGCAGTGATAGGGGCTACACCTTC. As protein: CASSDRGYTF.

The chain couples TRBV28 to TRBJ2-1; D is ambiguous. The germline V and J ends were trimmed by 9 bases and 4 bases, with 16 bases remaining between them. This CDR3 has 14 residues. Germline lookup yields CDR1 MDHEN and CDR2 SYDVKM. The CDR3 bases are TGTGCCAGTGTTCAGGAGAGGCGGTACAATGAGCAGTTCTTC. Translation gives CASVQERRYNEQFF.

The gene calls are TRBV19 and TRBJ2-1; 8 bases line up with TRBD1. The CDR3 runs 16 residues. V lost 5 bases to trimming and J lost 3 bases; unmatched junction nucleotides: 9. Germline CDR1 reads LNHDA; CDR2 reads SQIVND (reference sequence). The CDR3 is CASSAPSGTGYNEQFF. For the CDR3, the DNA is TGTGCCAGTAGTGCCCCCTCCGGGACAGGCTACAATGAGCAGTTCTTC.

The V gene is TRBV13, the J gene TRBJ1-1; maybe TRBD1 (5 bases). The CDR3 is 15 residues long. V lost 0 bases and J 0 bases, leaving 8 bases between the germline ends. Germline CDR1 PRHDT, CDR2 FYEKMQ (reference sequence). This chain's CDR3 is CASSLGQGMNTEAFF. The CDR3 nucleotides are TGTGCCAGCAGCTTAGGGCAGGGAATGAACACTGAAGCTTTCTTT.

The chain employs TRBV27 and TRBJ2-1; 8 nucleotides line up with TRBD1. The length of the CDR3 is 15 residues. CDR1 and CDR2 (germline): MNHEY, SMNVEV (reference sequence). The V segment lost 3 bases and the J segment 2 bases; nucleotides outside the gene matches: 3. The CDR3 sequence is CASSFGDRTYNEQFF. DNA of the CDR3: TGTGCCAGCAGTTTTGGGGACAGGACCTACAATGAGCAGTTCTTC.

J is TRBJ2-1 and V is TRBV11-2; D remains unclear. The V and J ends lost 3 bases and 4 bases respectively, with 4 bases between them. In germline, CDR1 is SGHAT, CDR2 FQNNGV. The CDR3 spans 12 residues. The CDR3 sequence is CASSFVYNEQFF. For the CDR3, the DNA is TGTGCCAGCAGCTTTGTATACAATGAGCAGTTCTTC.

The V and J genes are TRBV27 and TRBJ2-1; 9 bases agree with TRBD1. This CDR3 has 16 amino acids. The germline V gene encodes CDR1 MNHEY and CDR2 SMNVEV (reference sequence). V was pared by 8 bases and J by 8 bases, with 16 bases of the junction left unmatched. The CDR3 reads CASQLLPGQGEDEQFF. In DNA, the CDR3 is TGTGCCAGCCAATTACTTCCGGGACAGGGTGAGGATGAGCAGTTCTTC.

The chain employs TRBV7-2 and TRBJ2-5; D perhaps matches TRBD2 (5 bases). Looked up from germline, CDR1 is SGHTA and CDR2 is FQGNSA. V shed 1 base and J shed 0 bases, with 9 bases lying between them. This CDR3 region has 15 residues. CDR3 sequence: CASSLGLRDQETQYF. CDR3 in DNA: TGTGCCAGCAGCTTAGGGTTGAGGGACCAAGAGACCCAGTACTTC.

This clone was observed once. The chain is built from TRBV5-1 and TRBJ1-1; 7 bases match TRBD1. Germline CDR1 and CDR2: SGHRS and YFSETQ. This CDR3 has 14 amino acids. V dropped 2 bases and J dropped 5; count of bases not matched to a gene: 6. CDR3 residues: CASSLRTGGTEAFF. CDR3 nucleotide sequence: TGCGCCAGCAGCTTACGGACAGGAGGGACTGAAGCTTTCTTT.

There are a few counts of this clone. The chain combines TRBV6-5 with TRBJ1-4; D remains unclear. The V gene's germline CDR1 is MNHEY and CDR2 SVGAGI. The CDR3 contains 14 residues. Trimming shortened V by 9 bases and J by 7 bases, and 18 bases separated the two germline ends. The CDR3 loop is CASREGFKGEKLFF. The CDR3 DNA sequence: TGTGCCAGTCGAGAGGGCTTTAAAGGTGAAAAACTGTTTTTT.

CDR3 in amino acids: CASSEYDTEAFF. CDR3 DNA: TGTGCCAGCAGCGAGTATGACACTGAAGCTTTCTTT. The gene calls are TRBV7-9 and TRBJ1-1; D not certain. The CDR3 has 12 amino acids. Germline V gives CDR1 SEHNR, CDR2 FQNEAQ (reference sequence). The V end was cut by 5 bases, the J end by 3 bases, with 7 bases between.

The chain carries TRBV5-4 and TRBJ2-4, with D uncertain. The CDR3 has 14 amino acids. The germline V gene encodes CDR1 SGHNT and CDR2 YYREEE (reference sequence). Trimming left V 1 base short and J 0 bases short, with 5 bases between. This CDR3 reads CASSLSLAKNIQYF. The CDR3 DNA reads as TGTGCCAGCAGCTTGAGTCTAGCCAAAAACATTCAGTACTTC.

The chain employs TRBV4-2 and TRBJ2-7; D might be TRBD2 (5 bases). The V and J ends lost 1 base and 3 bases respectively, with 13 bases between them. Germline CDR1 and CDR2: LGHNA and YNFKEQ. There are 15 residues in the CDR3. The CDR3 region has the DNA TGTGCCAGCAGCCAAGTCGCAGCGGTGGGCTACGAGCAGTACTTC. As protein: CASSQVAAVGYEQYF.

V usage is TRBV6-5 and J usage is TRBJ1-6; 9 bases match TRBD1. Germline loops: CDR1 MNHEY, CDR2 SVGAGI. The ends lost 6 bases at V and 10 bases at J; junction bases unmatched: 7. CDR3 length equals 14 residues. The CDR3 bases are TGTGCCAGCAGACCGGGACAGGGAGGGTCACCCCTCCACTTT. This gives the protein CASRPGQGGSPLHF.

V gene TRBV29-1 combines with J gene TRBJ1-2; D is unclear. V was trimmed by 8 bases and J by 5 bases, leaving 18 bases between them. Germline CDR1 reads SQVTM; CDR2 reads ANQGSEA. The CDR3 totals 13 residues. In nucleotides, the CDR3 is TGCAGCTTCCTCGATGAAGGCACTTATGGCTACACCTTC. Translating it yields CSFLDEGTYGYTF.

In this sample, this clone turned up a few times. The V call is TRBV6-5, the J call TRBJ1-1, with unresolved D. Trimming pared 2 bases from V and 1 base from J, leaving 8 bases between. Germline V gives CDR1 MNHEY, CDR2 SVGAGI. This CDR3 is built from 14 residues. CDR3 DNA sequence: TGTGCCAGCAGTTACGGTTCGCGGAACACTGAAGCTTTCTTT. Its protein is CASSYGSRNTEAFF.